These T cell receptor beta chains were read from a single sample in a study of blood T cell repertoires in COVID-19. Libraries were prepared by immunoSEQ multiplex PCR; TCRdb keeps only in-frame clonotypes and omits some of them. The table records about 210,000 clones, 81% of them present only once. Sequenced input: PBMCs or T cells enriched from blood (not recorded which). These receptors all come from a man in his forties who had recovered from COVID-19. The CDR3 runs from the conserved cysteine through the conserved F or W. Fields, in order: V gene, J gene, clone size, CDR3 protein. Rows may omit the clone size; those that give it use once, few, many or a size class.

TRBV6-5	TRBJ1-4	NA	CASRRQNNEKLFF
TRBV12-5	TRBJ1-5	once	CASGSGAIANQPQHF
TRBV6-5	TRBJ1-6	few	CASRNDRGLSPLHF
TRBV14	TRBJ1-1	NA	CASHSGGNTEAFF
TRBV7-9	TRBJ1-1	few	CASSFGIQGAEAFF
TRBV30	TRBJ1-6	NA	CAWVGGNNSPLHF
TRBV4-1	TRBJ2-5	NA	CASSRLLPGQVDQYF
TRBV7-9	TRBJ1-2	NA	CASSLDSYGYTF
TRBV6-5	TRBJ1-2	NA	CASAQGTNYGYTF
TRBV4-2	TRBJ1-5	NA	CASSPRGQGNQPQHF
TRBV9	TRBJ1-6	once	CASSVETGLGSPLHF
TRBV19	TRBJ1-2	few	CASTPGGYGYTF
TRBV6-5	TRBJ2-3	NA	CASRSRQESDTQYF
TRBV11-3	TRBJ2-1	NA	CASSLLGQVSYNEQFF
TRBV7-3	TRBJ1-1	NA	CASSSIGGRAFF
TRBV5-1	TRBJ1-3	NA	CASSSGGIGNTIYF
TRBV6-6	TRBJ2-2	NA	CASSRSGLAGNTGELFF
TRBV19	TRBJ2-1	NA	CASSIESGLYNEQFF
TRBV24-1	TRBJ1-2	NA	CATSDQDRGSGYTF
TRBV2	TRBJ2-2	few	CAKLAGTTGELFF
TRBV7-9	TRBJ2-5	once	CASSFRPGGRETQYF
TRBV7-9	TRBJ1-3	NA	CATGGGPGNTIYF